This TCR beta chain stems from a study of CD8+CD57+ T cells in acquired aplastic anemia. The study profiled TCR beta VDJ and CDR3 using genomic DNA as template. MiXCR was run by TCRdb on the reads, yielding one entry per CDR3 protein. The table has 150,000 to 200,000 distinct CDR3 sequences, under 55% seen once. Germline V lookup: CDR1 KGHDR, CDR2 SFDVKD. Trimming left V 0 bases short and J 3 bases short, with 5 bases between. The CDR3 has 13 residues. This chain connects TRBV24-1 to TRBJ2-7; no firm D call. This TCR came from a human donor in good health. Source material: sorted CD4+, CD8+, or CD8+CD57+ T cells (not recorded which) from PBMCs. CDR3 region: CATSDLGSYEQYF. Here the CDR3 DNA reads TGTGCCACCAGTGATTTGGGCAGCTACGAGCAGTACTTC.